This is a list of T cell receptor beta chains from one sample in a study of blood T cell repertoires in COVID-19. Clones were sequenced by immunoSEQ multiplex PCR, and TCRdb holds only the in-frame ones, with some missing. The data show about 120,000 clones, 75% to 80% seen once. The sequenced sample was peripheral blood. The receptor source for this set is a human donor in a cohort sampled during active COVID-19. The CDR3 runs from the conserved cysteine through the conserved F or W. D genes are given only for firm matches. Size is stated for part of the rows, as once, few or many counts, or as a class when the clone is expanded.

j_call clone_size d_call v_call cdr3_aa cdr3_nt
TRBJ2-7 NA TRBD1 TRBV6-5 CASRPGTALYEQYF TGTGCCAGCAGACCCGGGACAGCCCTCTACGAGCAGTACTTC
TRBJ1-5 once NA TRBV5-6 CASSHYSSNQPQHF TGTGCCAGCAGCCACTACTCTAGCAATCAGCCCCAGCATTTT
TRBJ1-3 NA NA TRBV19 CASTPVGGSGNTIYF TGTGCCAGTACCCCGGTTGGGGGGTCTGGAAACACCATATATTTT
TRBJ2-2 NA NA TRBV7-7 CASSLNSNTGELFF TGTGCTAGCAGCTTAAACTCCAACACCGGGGAGCTGTTTTTT
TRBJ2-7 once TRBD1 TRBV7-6 CASSLDPDRGEQYF TGTGCCAGCAGCTTAGACCCGGACAGGGGCGAGCAGTACTTC
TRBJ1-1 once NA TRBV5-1 CASRQGGTEAFF TGCGCCAGCAGACAGGGTGGCACTGAAGCTTTCTTT
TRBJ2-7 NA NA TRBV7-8 CASSLGELVVEQYF TGTGCCAGCAGCTTAGGAGAACTAGTAGTCGAGCAGTACTTC
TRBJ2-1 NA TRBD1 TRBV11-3 CASSPLDRGVYNEQFF TGTGCCAGCAGCCCCTTGGACAGGGGGGTCTACAATGAGCAGTTCTTC
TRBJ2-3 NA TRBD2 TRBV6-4 CASSGGGATDTQYF TGTGCCAGCAGTGGCGGGGGGGCCACAGATACGCAGTATTTT
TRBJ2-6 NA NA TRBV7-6 CASSLGWGVSGEANVLTF TGTGCCAGCAGCTTAGGTTGGGGAGTCTCTGGGGAAGCCAACGTCCTGACTTTC
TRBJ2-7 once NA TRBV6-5 CASSYSGQSSYEQYF TGTGCCAGCAGTTACTCGGGGCAGAGCTCCTACGAGCAGTACTTC
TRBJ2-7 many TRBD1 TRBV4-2 CASSQGRGNSYEQYF TGTGCCAGCAGCCAAGGCAGGGGGAACTCCTACGAGCAGTACTTC
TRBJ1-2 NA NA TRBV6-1 CASSEAGDLYGYTF TGTGCCAGCAGTGAAGCCGGGGATCTCTATGGCTACACCTTC
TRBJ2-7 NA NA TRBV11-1 CASSLGGQHEQYF TGTGCCAGCAGCTTAGGTGGACAGCACGAGCAGTACTTC
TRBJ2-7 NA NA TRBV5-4 CASSTTDSYEQYF TGTGCCAGCAGCACGACAGACTCCTACGAGCAGTACTTC
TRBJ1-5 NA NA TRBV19 CASSRDTSNQPQHF TGTGCCAGTAGCCGAGACACCAGCAATCAGCCCCAGCATTTT
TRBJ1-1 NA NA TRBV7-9 CASSLNSGDTEAFF TGTGCCAGCAGCTTAAATTCGGGGGACACTGAAGCTTTCTTT
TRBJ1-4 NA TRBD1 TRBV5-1 CASRSWGTGDEKLFF TGCGCCAGCAGGAGCTGGGGGACAGGGGATGAAAAACTGTTTTTT
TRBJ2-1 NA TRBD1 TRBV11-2 CASSSLTGAYNEQFF TGTGCCAGCAGCTCCCTAACAGGGGCCTACAATGAGCAGTTCTTC
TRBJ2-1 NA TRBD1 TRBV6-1 CASSESKGASFNEQFF TGTGCCAGCAGTGAATCTAAGGGGGCGTCTTTCAATGAGCAGTTCTTC
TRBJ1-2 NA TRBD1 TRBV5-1 CASSLARDSLGGYTF TGCGCCAGCAGCTTGGCCCGGGACAGTCTAGGTGGCTACACCTTC
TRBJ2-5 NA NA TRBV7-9 CASSFGGVGQETQYF TGTGCCAGCAGCTTCGGCGGGGTAGGCCAAGAGACCCAGTACTTC
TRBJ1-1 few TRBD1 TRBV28 CASSSRGQGYTEAFF TGTGCCAGCAGTTCGAGGGGACAGGGGTACACTGAAGCTTTCTTT
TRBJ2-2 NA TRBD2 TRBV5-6 CASSFGLAGGTAGELFF TGTGCCAGCAGCTTTGGACTAGCGGGAGGTACCGCCGGGGAGCTGTTTTTT
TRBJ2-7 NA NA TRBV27 CASSPYPTGEQYF TGTGCCAGCAGTCCCTACCCCACGGGCGAGCAGTACTTC
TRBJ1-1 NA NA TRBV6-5 CASSYGQLNTEAFF TGTGCCAGCAGTTACGGGCAGCTGAACACTGAAGCTTTCTTT
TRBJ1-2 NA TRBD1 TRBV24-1 CATSDSGAGGYYGYTF TGTGCCACCAGTGATTCAGGGGCAGGGGGGTACTATGGCTACACCTTC
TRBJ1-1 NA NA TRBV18 CASSTTGTRTEAFF TGTGCCAGCTCAACGACGGGGACTAGAACTGAAGCTTTCTTT
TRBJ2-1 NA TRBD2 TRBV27 CASSNWTSGRYNEQFF TGTGCCAGCAGTAACTGGACTAGCGGAAGATACAATGAGCAGTTCTTC
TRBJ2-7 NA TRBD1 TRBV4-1 CASSQEDRVLYEQYF TGCGCCAGCAGCCAGGAGGACAGGGTATTATACGAGCAGTACTTC
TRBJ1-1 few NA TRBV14 CASSPGANTEAFF TGTGCCAGCAGCCCCGGAGCGAACACTGAAGCTTTCTTT
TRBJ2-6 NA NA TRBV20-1 CSASKGLERDGANVLTF TGCAGTGCTAGTAAGGGGTTGGAAAGGGATGGGGCCAACGTCCTGACTTTC
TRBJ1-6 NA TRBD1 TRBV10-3 CAIAPGQGSYNSPLHF TGTGCCATCGCACCGGGACAGGGCTCCTATAATTCACCCCTCCACTTT
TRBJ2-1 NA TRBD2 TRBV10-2 CATLGLAAPYNEQFF TGCGCCACCCTCGGGCTAGCGGCCCCCTACAATGAGCAGTTCTTC
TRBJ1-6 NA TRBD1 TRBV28 CASGRDRDPGVYNSPLHF TGTGCCAGCGGTCGGGACAGGGACCCGGGGGTCTATAATTCACCCCTCCACTTT
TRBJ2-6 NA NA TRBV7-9 CASSSALSGANVLTF TGTGCCAGCAGCTCAGCCCTCTCTGGGGCCAACGTCCTGACTTTC
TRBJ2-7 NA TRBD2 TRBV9 CASSVGSGGAYEQYF TGTGCCAGCAGCGTAGGGAGCGGGGGGGCCTACGAGCAGTACTTC
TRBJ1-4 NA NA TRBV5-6 CASSLGRVRGEKLFF TGTGCCAGCAGCTTGGGGAGGGTGCGTGGTGAAAAACTGTTTTTT
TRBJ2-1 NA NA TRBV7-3 CASSGMGGEQFF TGTGCCAGCAGCGGCATGGGGGGTGAGCAGTTCTTC
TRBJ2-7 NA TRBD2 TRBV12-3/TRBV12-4 CASSLQRGTEQYF TGTGCCAGCAGTTTACAGCGGGGGACCGAGCAGTACTTC
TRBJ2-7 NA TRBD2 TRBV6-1 CASSEGGSYEQYF TGTGCCAGCAGTGAGGGCGGGAGCTACGAGCAGTACTTC
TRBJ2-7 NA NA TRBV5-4 CASSLVQDEQYF TGTGCCAGCAGCTTGGTTCAGGACGAGCAGTACTTC
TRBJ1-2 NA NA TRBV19 CASSNAGPSRRGYTF TGTGCCAGTAGTAACGCAGGGCCCTCAAGACGGGGCTACACCTTC
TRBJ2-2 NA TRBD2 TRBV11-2 CATTSGRANTGELFF TGTGCCACGACTAGCGGGAGGGCCAACACCGGGGAGCTGTTTTTT
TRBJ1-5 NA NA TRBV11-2 CASSSESGVSQPQHF TGTGCCAGCAGCTCAGAATCAGGGGTGAGCCAGCCCCAGCATTTT
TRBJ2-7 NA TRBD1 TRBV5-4 CASSSRDRAYEQYF TGTGCCAGCAGCTCCCGGGACAGGGCCTACGAGCAGTACTTC
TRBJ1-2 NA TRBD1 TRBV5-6 CASSRDRAPPNYGYTF TGTGCCAGCAGCCGGGACAGGGCCCCTCCTAACTATGGCTACACCTTC
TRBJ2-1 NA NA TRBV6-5 CASSEDSRSYNEQFF TGTGCCAGCAGCGAGGACAGCCGGTCCTACAATGAGCAGTTCTTC
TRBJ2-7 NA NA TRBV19 CASSIRENYEQYF TGTGCCAGTAGTATCCGGGAGAACTACGAGCAGTACTTC
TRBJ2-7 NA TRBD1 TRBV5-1 CASSLGTGGDEQYF TGCGCCAGCAGCCTAGGGACAGGGGGCGACGAGCAGTACTTC
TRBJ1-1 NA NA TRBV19 CASRPGHRNTEAFF TGTGCCAGTAGGCCGGGACATAGGAACACTGAAGCTTTCTTT
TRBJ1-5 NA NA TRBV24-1 CATSGGPYQPQHF TGTGCCACCAGTGGGGGGCCGTATCAGCCCCAGCATTTT
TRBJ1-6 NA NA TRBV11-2 CASSLPYSPLHF TGTGCCAGCAGCTTACCCTATTCACCCCTCCACTTT